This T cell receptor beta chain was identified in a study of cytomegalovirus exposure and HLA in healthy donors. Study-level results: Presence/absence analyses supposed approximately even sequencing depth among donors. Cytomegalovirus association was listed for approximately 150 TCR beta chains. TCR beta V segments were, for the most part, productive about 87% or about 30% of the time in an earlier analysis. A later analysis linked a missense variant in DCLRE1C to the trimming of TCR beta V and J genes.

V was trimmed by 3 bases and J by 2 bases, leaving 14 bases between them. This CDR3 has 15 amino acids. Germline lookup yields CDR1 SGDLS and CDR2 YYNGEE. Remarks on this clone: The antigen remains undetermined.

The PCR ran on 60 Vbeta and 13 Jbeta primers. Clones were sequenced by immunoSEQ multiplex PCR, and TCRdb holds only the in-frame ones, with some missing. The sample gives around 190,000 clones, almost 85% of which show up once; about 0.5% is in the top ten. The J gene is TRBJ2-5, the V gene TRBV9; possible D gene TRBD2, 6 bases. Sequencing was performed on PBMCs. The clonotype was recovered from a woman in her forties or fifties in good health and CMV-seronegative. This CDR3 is CASSDSGTRQETQYF. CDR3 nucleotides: TGTGCCAGCAGCGACTCCGGGACTCGACAAGAGACCCAGTACTTC.